This TCR beta chain was documented in a study of CD8 T cells in ankylosing spondylitis. Study findings and constraints: What seemed typical of ankylosing spondylitis blood was a TCR beta motif built from roughly eight highly homologous variants. Significant enrichment of disease-linked clones was reported in matched ankylosing spondylitis synovial fluid.

Ten or more counts support this clonotype. Its antigen is not known. Looked up from germline, CDR1 is SEHNR and CDR2 is FQNEAQ (reference sequence). Trimming removed 5 bases from V and 2 bases from J; junction bases left unmatched: 3. The CDR3 contains 15 residues. TCRdb reprocessed the 5' RACE reads via MiXCR and lists one record per CDR3 protein. Among about 440,000 distinct CDR3 sequences listed, 15% to 20% were seen once. Sequencing was done on a sample of blood, either unsorted or a sorted T cell fraction (not recorded which). This sequence originates from a male donor with ankylosing spondylitis. The V call is TRBV7-9, the J call TRBJ2-7; TRBD2 agrees at 13 bases. CDR3 bases: TGTGCCAGCAGCCCCGGGACTAGCGGGACCTACGAGCAGTACTTC. It yields the protein CASSPGTSGTYEQYF.